This T cell receptor (beta chain) was retrieved from a study of graft-versus-host responses after intestinal transplantation (dated by TCRdb to the early 2020s). In the study overall: Multivisceral, liver-intestinal, or isolated intestinal transplants were received by the recipients. All recipients received anti-thymocyte globulin induction followed by maintenance tacrolimus and steroids for approximately 3 years. After intestinal transplantation, graft-versus-host and host-versus-graft alloreactive T cell clones in the graft, circulation and bone marrow were tracked using bulk TCR-beta CDR3 sequencing. Alloreactive clones were identified by sequencing pre-transplant mixed lymphocyte reaction products and comparing them with unstimulated pre-transplant donor and recipient T cells. The cohort enrolled 24 intestinal transplant recipients, one of whom was a retransplant, and a few patients without pretransplant specimens were excluded. A peak of at least 4% donor T cells among recipient peripheral blood mononuclear cells was the definition used for donor T cell macrochimerism. Rather than going through the commercial service, samples from three later patients were sequenced in-house on an Illumina MiSeq and processed with MiXCR. The full study reports these points: The relatively low number and heterogeneity of intestinal transplant patients limited the conclusions. In patients with donor T cell macrochimerism, the allografts had high GvH to HvG T cell clonal ratios. GvH clones were detected in recipient bone marrow, and some of these GvH clones were observed earlier in ileal mucosa or blood, consistent with an intestinal mucosal origin. Early after transplant, peak levels of circulating GvH clones were found to be associated with declines in HvG clones.

The library relied on the immunoSEQ multiplex PCR assay. For most patients, genomic DNA was isolated using the Qiagen DNeasy Blood and Tissue Kit and was shipped frozen to Adaptive Biotechnologies for TCR sequencing. Adaptive Biotechnologies carried out high-throughput TCR-beta CDR3 sequencing of genomic DNA for most patients. Turning to the authors' computational methods: Adaptive's ImmunoSEQ software was the source of the TCR sequencing data for roughly 19 patients, while a few other patients were processed with MiXCR and VDJtools. CD4 versus CD8 sorting errors were corrected by removing sequences found in both subsets at a frequency ratio below 5:1. Because the origin of CDR3 nucleotide sequences shared between donor and recipient could not be assigned, those sequences were removed. To count as alloreactive, a clone needed at least 2-fold expansion over unstimulated cells and a minimum CFSE-low frequency of 0.002% (template counts) or 0.001% (read counts). Clones detected in sequenced pre-transplant spleen, lymph node, or MLR CFSE-low populations of the donor or recipient were defined as mappable. Cumulative frequency of alloreactive clones was calculated as a percentage of all sequences weighted by copy number. This immuneACCESS table, as held by TCRdb, lists in-frame sequences with V and J called but not all clones. Of the missing ones, under half trace to an unresolved V gene in checked studies; the others have no known cause. V and J calls plus clone size are reproduced from that table; the DNA served to infer D and trimming. The sample table records 73,000 or so clones; 90% of these occur just once. Roughly 3.9% of the sample lies in the top ten.

The germline V and J ends show losses of 7 bases and 6 bases respectively, and no gene match explains 3 bases of the junction. Reading the germline V gene gives CDR1 SGHVS and CDR2 FQNEAQ. From its cysteine to its phenylalanine, the CDR3 spans 13 amino acids. CDR3 DNA is the only sequence kept; it has 39 bases, read in frame from the first base. The sample's time point, from its label and the paper: cells obtained before transplantation from donor or recipient. CD3+CD4+ and CD3+CD8+ populations were FACS-sorted from unstimulated pre-transplant donor and recipient cells taken from spleen or lymph nodes. As regards this clone: It lacks a known antigen. Qualities for individual bases were not recorded, and no much larger clone is one base off.

Sequences were derived from unstimulated CD8+ T cells sorted from spleen or lymph node cells, sampled before transplant. The receptor's source is a human donor who was the organ donor for an intestinal transplant. The sequence links TRBV7-8 to TRBJ1-6; 7 nucleotides in the junction match TRBD1. The sequence in DNA is TGTGCCAGCACAGACAGGGCTAATTCACCCCTCCACTTT. It translates to CASTDRANSPLHF.